This T cell receptor beta chain was captured in a study of vaccination effects on CD4 cells after COVID-19. Using immunoSEQ multiplex PCR, the repertoire was profiled, and TCRdb retains in-frame clones only, with some absent. This sample yields about 54,000 clones, of which 55% to 75% are seen a single time; approximately 20% belongs to the top ten. Sequencing was preceded by expansion of antigen-specific CD4+ T cells with viral peptide pools in the ViraFEST assay. It was after approximately 11 days of culture that CD4+ T cells were isolated. Having tested negative for nucleocapsid antibodies, the vaccine recipients showed no prior SARS-CoV-2 infection. Details on this clone: The antigen is undetermined.

The sequenced sample was CD4+ T cells from PBMCs cultured with SARS-CoV-2 spike peptides, obtained before COVID-19 vaccination. The receptor was derived from a human donor who received a COVID-19 vaccine.

The chain's CDR3 is CASSLGGGYTF. CDR3 DNA sequence: TGTGCCAGCAGTTTGGGAGGTGGCTACACCTTC. The V and J genes are TRBV12-3 or TRBV12-4 and TRBJ1-2; no reliable D call. CDR3 length: 11 amino acids. Deletions cut 3 bases from V and 7 bases from J, with 6 bases between.